These 17 T cell receptor beta chains were all obtained from the same sample, sequenced in a study of blood T cell repertoires in COVID-19. Data came from immunoSEQ multiplex PCR; TCRdb stores just in-frame clones and leaves some out. Of about 350,000 clones in the sample, about 89% were seen once. What was sequenced was peripheral blood. Receptors were obtained from a woman aged 50 to 60 with COVID-19, enrolled during active disease.

The V and J genes are TRBV27 and TRBJ1-4; a possible D gene is TRBD1 (6 bases). V shed 5 bases and J shed 0 bases, with 13 bases lying between them. Germline CDR1 is MNHEY and CDR2 is SMNVEV (reference sequence). This CDR3 is built from 16 residues. The CDR3 DNA reads as TGTGCCAGCAGTCGGACAGTTGGGTCAACTAATGAAAAACTGTTTTTT. Translating it yields CASSRTVGSTNEKLFF.

The rearrangement joins TRBV7-2 to TRBJ2-6; 7 positions agree with TRBD1. The trim removed 5 bases at V and 0 bases at J, leaving 4 bases unmatched. The CDR3 is made up of 16 amino acids. Germline-derived CDR1 and CDR2 are SGHTA and FQGNSA. CDR3 loop: CASSPRTGSGANVLTF. DNA of the CDR3: TGTGCCAGCAGCCCGAGGACAGGCTCTGGGGCCAACGTCCTGACTTTC.

This rearrangement joins TRBV30 to TRBJ2-3, with 9 bases aligning to TRBD2. CDR1 and CDR2 from the germline V gene are GTSNPN and SVGIG (reference sequence). The CDR3 has 15 residues. The V segment lost 3 bases and the J segment 4 bases; nucleotides outside the gene matches: 8. The CDR3 bases are TGTGCCTGGAGCGAAGGCCAGCGGGAGGCAGATACGCAGTATTTT. Translating gives CAWSEGQREADTQYF.

The chain recombines TRBV19 with TRBJ1-2; D uncertain. The CDR3 covers 12 residues. Per the germline V gene, CDR1 is LNHDA and CDR2 is SQIVND (reference sequence). V dropped 3 bases and J dropped 9 bases, with 11 bases sitting between them. The CDR3 protein is CASSIVSRSYTF. CDR3 sequence (DNA): TGTGCCAGTAGTATCGTGTCGAGGAGCTACACCTTC.

This clone showed up just once. The chain joins TRBV30 to TRBJ2-1; D is possibly TRBD2 (5 bases). The germline CDR1 and CDR2 sequences are GTSNPN and SVGIG (reference sequence). V gave up 0 bases and J gave up 9 bases, with 12 bases separating them. The CDR3 covers 13 residues. DNA of the CDR3: TGTGCCTGGAGTGTCGGGGAGTTCGCTGAGCAGTTCTTC. Its protein is CAWSVGEFAEQFF.

The rearrangement links TRBV25-1 to TRBJ1-1, with TRBD1 identical over 8 bases. V dropped 6 bases and J dropped 5; count of bases not matched to a gene: 8. Germline values: CDR1 MGHDK, CDR2 SYGVNS. This CDR3 comprises 14 residues. CDR3 in DNA: TGTGCCAGCAGGCGACAGGGGTTTATAACTGAAGCTTTCTTT. Amino acid sequence: CASRRQGFITEAFF.

J is TRBJ2-2 and V is TRBV30; 13 nucleotides line up with TRBD2. V lost 5 bases and J lost 8; bases outside the gene matches: 5. The germline CDR1 and CDR2 sequences are GTSNPN and SVGIG (reference sequence). The CDR3 totals 14 residues. CDR3 in amino acids: CAWRLAGGVGELFF. DNA of the CDR3: TGTGCCTGGCGACTAGCGGGAGGTGTGGGGGAGCTGTTTTTT.

The chain uses TRBV15 and TRBJ1-5; maybe TRBD1 (5 bases). Germline V gene data show CDR1 as LNHNV and CDR2 as YYDKDF (reference sequence). V lost 2 bases and J 5 bases, leaving 10 bases between the germline ends. The CDR3 is made up of 14 amino acids. In DNA, the CDR3 is TGTGCCACCAGCAGACTCGACAGCTATCAGCCCCAGCATTTT. Residues: CATSRLDSYQPQHF.

The genes are TRBV18 and TRBJ1-1; tentatively, D is TRBD1 (5 bases). V lost 3 bases, J lost 9 bases, and 8 bases lay in between. CDR1 is KGHSH, CDR2 LQKENI, per germline. The CDR3 consists of 11 residues. CDR3 DNA: TGTGCCAGCTCACCGGACACCAAAGCTTTCTTT. Protein sequence: CASSPDTKAFF.

The chain combines TRBV24-1 with TRBJ2-1; D is uncertain. The ends were cut back, 5 bases at V and 3 bases at J, with 10 bases in the middle. The V gene's germline CDR1 is KGHDR and CDR2 SFDVKD. The CDR3 loop spans 14 amino acids. The DNA of the CDR3 is TGTGCCACCAGTGGGCCCCTCGTCTACAATGAGCAGTTCTTC. Translated: CATSGPLVYNEQFF.

This sequence joins TRBV7-6 and TRBJ2-5; 7 bases agree with TRBD1. The germline gives CDR1 SGHVS, CDR2 FNYEAQ. The CDR3 covers 15 residues. V lost 7 bases, J lost 1 base, and 9 bases stayed unmatched. CDR3 sequence reads: CASTVATGIQETQYF. CDR3 in DNA: TGTGCCAGCACCGTCGCGACAGGGATCCAAGAGACCCAGTACTTC.

The rearrangement joins TRBV11-2 to TRBJ1-4, with 8 nucleotides matching TRBD1. Germline CDR1 SGHAT, CDR2 FQNNGV. V gave up 5 bases and J gave up 0 bases; unmatched junction bases: 5. There are 16 residues in the CDR3. CDR3 DNA: TGTGCCAGCAGCCGCCGGGACAGGCCAACTAATGAAAAACTGTTTTTT. Translation: CASSRRDRPTNEKLFF.

The chain links TRBV7-6 to TRBJ2-2; TRBD2 aligns across 7 bases. Trimming took 5 bases from V and 0 from J; bases not matched to a gene: 6. From germline, CDR1 is SGHVS and CDR2 FNYEAQ. This CDR3 comprises 16 residues. In DNA form, the CDR3 reads TGTGCCAGCAGCCCCTTGGCGGGAGCGAACACCGGGGAGCTGTTTTTT. Protein: CASSPLAGANTGELFF.

This chain links TRBV27 with TRBJ1-1, with D perhaps matching TRBD1 (6 bases). V was clipped by 2 bases and J by 4 bases, with 11 bases between them. CDR3 length: 14 amino acids. Germline lookup yields CDR1 MNHEY and CDR2 SMNVEV (reference sequence). DNA for the CDR3: TGTGCCAGCAGTTTAGGGACATCTCTCACTGAAGCTTTCTTT. This sequence encodes CASSLGTSLTEAFF.

The chain couples TRBV7-2 to TRBJ2-5; the D gene is possibly TRBD1 (6 bases). CDR1 and CDR2 (germline): SGHTA, FQGNSA. CDR3 size: 16 residues. Deletions cut 5 bases from V and 5 bases from J, with 21 bases between. The CDR3 DNA follows: TGTGCCAGCAGCCGTCTACAGGGACCCCTAGGGGAGACCCAGTACTTC. This codes for CASSRLQGPLGETQYF.

The V call is TRBV20-1, the J call TRBJ2-1; D gene uncertain. Germline values: CDR1 DFQATT, CDR2 SNEGSKA (reference sequence). The CDR3 extends over 13 amino acids. V lost 3 bases and J 5 bases, leaving 11 bases between the germline ends. The CDR3 sequence: CSASELTNNEQFF. In DNA, the CDR3 is TGCAGTGCTAGTGAACTCACCAACAATGAGCAGTTCTTC.

This rearrangement joins TRBV18 to TRBJ2-1; 10 positions agree with TRBD2. Germline CDR1 reads KGHSH; CDR2 reads LQKENI. CDR3 length: 15 amino acids. The V gene end was trimmed by 3 bases and the J gene end by 7 bases; junction bases not matched to a gene: 6. In DNA, the CDR3 is TGTGCCAGCTCACCTCTAGCGGGGGAGGGGAATGAGCAGTTCTTC. Translation: CASSPLAGEGNEQFF. The full variable domain, its missing parts supplied by reference TRBV18 and TRBJ2-1, is NAGVMQNPRHLVRRRGQEARLRCSPMKGHSHVYWYRQLPEEGLKFMVYLQKENIIDESGMPKERFSAEFPKEGPSILRIQQVVRGDSAAYFCASSPLAGEGNEQFFGPGTRLTVL.